One and the same sample provided the 6 T cell receptor beta chains below, sequenced in a study of T-cell reconstitution after alpha-beta-depleted transplantation in children. The TCRbeta library was prepared with unique molecular identifiers. MiXCR, run by TCRdb on the PCR reads, gives a single entry per CDR3 protein. This sample yields hundreds of thousands of distinct CDR3 sequences, of which about 17% are seen a single time; 25% to 35% belongs to the top ten. The material was PBMCs, mostly from graft donor cells, obtained 360 days after TCRalphabeta/CD19-depleted stem cell transplant. The source of these receptors is a boy in the first two years of life who had a stem cell transplant for Wiskott-Aldrich syndrome, so the T cells may come from the graft donor.

The chain links TRBV4-1 to TRBJ2-6; tentatively, D is TRBD1 (6 bases). The germline gives CDR1 MGHRA, CDR2 YSYEKL. Deletions cut 8 bases from V and 3 bases from J, with 14 bases between. The CDR3 has 15 residues. The CDR3, as DNA: TGCGCCAGCGCTCGGACAGTCTTTGGGGCCAACGTCCTGACTTTC. It translates to CASARTVFGANVLTF.

This chain joins TRBV20-1 and TRBJ2-3; D uncertain. CDR1 and CDR2 from the germline V gene are DFQATT and SNEGSKA (reference sequence). The CDR3 consists of 17 residues. Trimming shortened V by 1 base and J by 2 bases, and 19 bases separated the two germline ends. CDR3: CSARARKRFAPTDTQYF. The CDR3 nucleotides are TGCAGTGCTAGAGCTAGAAAACGGTTTGCCCCCACAGATACGCAGTATTTT.

This clonotype was detected a few times. The chain is built from TRBV19 and TRBJ2-7; TRBD1 or TRBD2 may be the D gene (6 bases each). CDR1 is LNHDA, CDR2 SQIVND, per germline (reference sequence). Trimming stripped 5 bases from V and 3 bases from J, with 17 bases between. The CDR3 is made up of 15 amino acids. CDR3 nucleotides: TGTGCCAGTAGTCCGGAAGGGGGGCGATTCTACGAGCAGTACTTC. This gives the protein CASSPEGGRFYEQYF.

This clonotype has only a few counts. This CDR3 reads CASSTVSTYNEQFF. The CDR3 DNA follows: TGCGCCAGCAGCACGGTATCCACCTACAATGAGCAGTTCTTC. V gene TRBV5-1 combines with J gene TRBJ2-1, with D unresolved. Germline V gene sequence: CDR1 SGHRS, CDR2 YFSETQ. V dropped 4 bases and J dropped 2 bases, with 10 bases sitting between them. The CDR3 extends over 14 amino acids.

This chain connects TRBV27 to TRBJ2-7, with a possible D match to TRBD2 (7 bases). V lost 5 bases and J 4 bases, leaving 12 bases between the germline ends. This CDR3 is built from 13 residues. Germline CDR1 reads MNHEY; CDR2 reads SMNVEV (reference sequence). In DNA form, the CDR3 reads TGTGCCAGCAGTAAGGGGGGGATATACGAGCAGTACTTC. Translated, it gives CASSKGGIYEQYF.

The DNA for the CDR3 is TGCGCCAGCAGCCAAGCCGGGACTAGCTCCCTAATAGAGCAGTTCTTC. Translation: CASSQAGTSSLIEQFF. This chain joins TRBV4-1 and TRBJ2-1; 9 positions match TRBD2. The CDR3 runs to 16 residues. Trimming removed 1 base from V and 10 bases from J; junction bases left unmatched: 11. In germline, CDR1 is MGHRA, CDR2 YSYEKL.